The following is a TCR beta chain sequence with its context. This receptor's antigen is unknown. Since a much larger clone is just one base distant, this may be a read error. This specimen comes from a study of T cell repertoires in cytomegalovirus infection (dated by TCRdb to about 2019). General notes on the study: Because public TCR beta signatures pointed to carriage of CMV infection together with the matching HLA type, the HLA type of each donor mattered for the analysis.

The sequencing machine was an Illumina HiSeq 1500. TCRdb passed the public sequencing reads through fastp at Q25 and MiXCR, retaining productive beta sequences. Rows are combined by CDR3 protein, so each entry shows the most common genes and DNA. In this sample the table shows roughly 230,000 distinct CDR3 sequences, roughly an eighth of which occur a single time. Roughly 1.7% of the sample lies in the top ten. The paper's findings and limits, for the study overall: In the ex vivo response, HLA-C-restricted CMV-specific TCR beta clonotypes were dominant, and in two of eight donors the single most frequent clonotype came from this HLA-C-restricted group. Cumulative frequency of public TCR beta family members discriminated carriers of CMV infection plus the relevant HLA type in this cohort and an independent approximately 370-donor cohort.

V is trimmed back by 5 bases and J by 5 bases, and the junction contains 13 bases that no gene match accounts for. The CDR3 holds 16 amino acids from the cysteine to the phenylalanine. Only the CDR3 DNA is retained, 48 bases long and in frame from the first base. CDR1 and CDR2 are read off the germline V gene as SGHTA and FQGNSA. The chain joins TRBV7-2 to TRBJ2-7; 9 central bases correspond to TRBD1. The TCR sequence derives from a human donor in good health (CMV status not recorded). Some clones in this sample may be carry-over from other donors' samples. The sample was PBMCs. The CDR3 amino acid sequence is: CASSPNIGQGPHEQYF. The nucleotide sequence reads as follows: TGTGCCAGCAGCCCAAACATAGGACAGGGGCCGCACGAGCAGTACTTC.